Sequencing of this T cell receptor beta chain was carried out in a study of PD-L1 blockade in urothelial cancer. Indicated time point: peripheral blood 6 weeks after treatment start. Trimming removed 0 bases from V and 8 bases from J, with 14 bases in between. The CDR3 extends over 15 amino acids. Germline-derived CDR1 and CDR2 are SGHRS and YFSETQ. Measured with immunoSEQ multiplex PCR; TCRdb has only the in-frame clones, and not every one. The sample has approximately 50,000 clones; approximately 90% are singletons. The clonotype originates from a man aged 55 to 70 with urothelial cancer. Material: PBMCs, obtained around atezolizumab (anti-PD-L1) treatment. The J gene is TRBJ1-4, the V gene TRBV5-1; D unclear. Written as DNA, the CDR3 is TGCGCCAGCAGCTTGGAGTCAGGCCGCGAGGAAAAACTGTTTTTT. It translates to CASSLESGREEKLFF.